This T cell receptor (beta chain) was retrieved from a study of blood T cells in healthy people across ages. Study-wide results and caveats: With naive T cell percentage, TCR beta diversity showed a strong correlation. Researchers said unsorted PBMCs prevented a conclusive naive versus antigen-experienced comparison.

Investigators took roughly 10 milliliters of peripheral blood from every donor. In regard to this clonotype: As yet, its antigen is unknown.

It was with a sample-barcoded 5' primer and a J-beta primer mix that a second PCR of roughly 7 to 12 cycles was run. MiXCR was run by TCRdb on the 5' RACE reads, yielding one entry per CDR3 protein. Of fewer than 2,000,000 distinct CDR3 sequences in the sample, about 31% were seen once. This CDR3 contains 15 residues. CDR1 KGHSH and CDR2 LQKENI come from the germline V gene. J lost 0 bases, V lost 8 bases, and 9 bases had no gene match. Source material: blood. The V and J genes are TRBV18 and TRBJ1-1, with 7 bases fitting TRBD1. This clonotype originated in a woman aged 25 to 39 in good health. The CDR3 nucleotides are TGTGCCAGCAAGCTAGACAGGGCAGTGAACACTGAAGCTTTCTTT. It codes for CASKLDRAVNTEAFF.